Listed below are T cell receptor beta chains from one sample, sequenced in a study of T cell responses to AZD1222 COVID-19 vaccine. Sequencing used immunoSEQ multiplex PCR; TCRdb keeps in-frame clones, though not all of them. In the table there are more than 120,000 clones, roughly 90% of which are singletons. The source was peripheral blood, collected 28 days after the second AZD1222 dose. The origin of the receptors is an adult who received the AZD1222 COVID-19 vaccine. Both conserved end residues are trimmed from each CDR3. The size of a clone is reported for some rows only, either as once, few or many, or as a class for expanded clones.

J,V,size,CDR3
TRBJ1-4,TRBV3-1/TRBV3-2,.,ASRPTGPGEKLF
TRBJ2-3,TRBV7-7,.,ASSYGTGGTDTQY
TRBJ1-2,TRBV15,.,ATRGPGRRGGGYT
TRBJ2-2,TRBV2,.,ASRAGGFNTGELF
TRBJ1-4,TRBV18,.,ASSPTTDRGDEKLF
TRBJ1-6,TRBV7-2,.,ASSFTMNSPLH
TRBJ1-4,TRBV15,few,ATSLLDANEKLF
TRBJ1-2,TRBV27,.,ASSLRPGGVGGYT
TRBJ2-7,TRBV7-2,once,ASSSDGAYEQY
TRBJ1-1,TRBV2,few,ASRLRDLATEAF
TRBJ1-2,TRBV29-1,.,SVEDLAGWDYGYT
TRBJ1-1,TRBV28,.,ASSFSRTGVLNTEAF
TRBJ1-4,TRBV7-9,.,ASSRGQVEKLF
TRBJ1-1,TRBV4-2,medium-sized,ASSQATNTEAF
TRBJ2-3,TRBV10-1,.,ASSEAGQAGADTQY
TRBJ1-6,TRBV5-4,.,ASSTWTGISSPLH
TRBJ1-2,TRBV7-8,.,ASSAPGWQGYGYT
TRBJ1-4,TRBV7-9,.,ASSETGANEKLF
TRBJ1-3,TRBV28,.,ASSSGPNSGNTIY
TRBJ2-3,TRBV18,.,ASSPRTSLDTQY
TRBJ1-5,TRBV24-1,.,AKQKMGRVDQPQH
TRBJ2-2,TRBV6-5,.,ASRYQGTLNTGELF
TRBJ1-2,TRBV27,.,ASRDQGRNYGYT
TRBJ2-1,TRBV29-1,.,SVETSGTGYYNEQF
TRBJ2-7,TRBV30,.,ASRTSTYEQY
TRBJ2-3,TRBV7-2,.,ASSTAGSTDTQY
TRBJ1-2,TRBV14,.,ASSQVRGSGYT
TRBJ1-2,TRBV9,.,ASSKRQGPNYGYT
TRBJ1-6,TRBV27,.,ASSFRQGNSPLH
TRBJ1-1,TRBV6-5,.,ASRQHLNTEAF
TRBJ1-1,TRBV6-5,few,AISRGEAF
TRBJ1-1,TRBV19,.,ASSMGTGANTEAF